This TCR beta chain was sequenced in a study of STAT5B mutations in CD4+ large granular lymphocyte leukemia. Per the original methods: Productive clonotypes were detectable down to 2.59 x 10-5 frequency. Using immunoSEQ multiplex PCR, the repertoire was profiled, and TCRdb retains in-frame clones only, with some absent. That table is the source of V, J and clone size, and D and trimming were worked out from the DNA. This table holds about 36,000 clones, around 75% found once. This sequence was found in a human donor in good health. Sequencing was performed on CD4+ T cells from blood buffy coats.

CDR3 residues: CASSPGGRDRAGELFF. The CDR3 nucleotides read TGTGCCAGCTCACCAGGCGGGAGAGATCGAGCCGGGGAGCTGTTTTTT. The V gene is TRBV18, the J gene TRBJ2-2, with 7 bases that match TRBD2. The V and J ends lost 2 bases and 6 bases, in that order; junction bases with no gene match: 9. The length of the CDR3 is 16 residues. Germline V gene sequence: CDR1 KGHSH, CDR2 LQKENI.